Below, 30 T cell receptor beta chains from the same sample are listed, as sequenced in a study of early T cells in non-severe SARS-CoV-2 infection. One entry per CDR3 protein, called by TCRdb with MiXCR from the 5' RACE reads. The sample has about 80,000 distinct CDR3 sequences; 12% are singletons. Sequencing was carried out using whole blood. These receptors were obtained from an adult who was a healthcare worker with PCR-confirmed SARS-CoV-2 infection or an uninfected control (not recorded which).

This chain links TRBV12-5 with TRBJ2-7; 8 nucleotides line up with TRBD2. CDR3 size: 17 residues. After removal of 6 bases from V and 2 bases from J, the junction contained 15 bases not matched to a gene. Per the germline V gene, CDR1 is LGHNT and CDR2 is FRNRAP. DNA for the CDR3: TGTGCTAGTGGCGCTTTTTGGGGACTAGAGGCCCCCTACGAGCAGTACTTC. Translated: CASGAFWGLEAPYEQYF.

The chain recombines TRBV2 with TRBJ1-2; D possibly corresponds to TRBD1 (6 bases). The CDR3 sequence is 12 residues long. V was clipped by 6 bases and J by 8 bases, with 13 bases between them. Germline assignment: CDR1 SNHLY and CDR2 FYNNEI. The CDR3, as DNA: TGTGCCAGCAGCGGGGGCGCGTGGGGCTACACCTTC. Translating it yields CASSGGAWGYTF.

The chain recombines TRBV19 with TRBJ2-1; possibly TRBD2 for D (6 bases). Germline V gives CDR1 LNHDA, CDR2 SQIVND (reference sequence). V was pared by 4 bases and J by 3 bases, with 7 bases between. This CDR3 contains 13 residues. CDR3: CASSKGLYNEQFF. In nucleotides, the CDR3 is TGTGCCAGTAGTAAGGGACTCTACAATGAGCAGTTCTTC.

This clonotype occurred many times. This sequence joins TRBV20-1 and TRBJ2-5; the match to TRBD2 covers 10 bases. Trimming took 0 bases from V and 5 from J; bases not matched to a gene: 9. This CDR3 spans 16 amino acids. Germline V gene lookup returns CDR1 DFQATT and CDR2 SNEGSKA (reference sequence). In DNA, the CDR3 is TGCAGTGCTAGAGATGGTGGACTAGCGGCCGCCGAGACCCAGTACTTC. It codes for CSARDGGLAAAETQYF.

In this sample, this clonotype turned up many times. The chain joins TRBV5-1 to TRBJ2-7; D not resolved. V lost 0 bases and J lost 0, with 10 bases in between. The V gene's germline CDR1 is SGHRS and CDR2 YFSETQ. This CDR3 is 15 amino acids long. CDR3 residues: CASSLVDGASYEQYF. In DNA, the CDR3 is TGCGCCAGCAGCTTGGTCGACGGAGCCTCCTACGAGCAGTACTTC.

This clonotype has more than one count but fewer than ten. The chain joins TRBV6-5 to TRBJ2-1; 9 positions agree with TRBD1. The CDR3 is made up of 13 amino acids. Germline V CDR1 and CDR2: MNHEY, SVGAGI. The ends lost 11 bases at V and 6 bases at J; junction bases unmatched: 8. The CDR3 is CARPGTGCNEQFF. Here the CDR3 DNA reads TGTGCCCGTCCCGGGACAGGGTGCAATGAGCAGTTCTTC.

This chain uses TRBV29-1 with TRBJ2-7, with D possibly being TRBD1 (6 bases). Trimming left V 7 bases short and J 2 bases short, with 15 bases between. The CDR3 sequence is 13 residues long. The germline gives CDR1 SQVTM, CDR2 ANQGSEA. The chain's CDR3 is CSASRDTTYEQYF. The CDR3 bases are TGCAGCGCTTCCCGGGACACCACCTACGAGCAGTACTTC.

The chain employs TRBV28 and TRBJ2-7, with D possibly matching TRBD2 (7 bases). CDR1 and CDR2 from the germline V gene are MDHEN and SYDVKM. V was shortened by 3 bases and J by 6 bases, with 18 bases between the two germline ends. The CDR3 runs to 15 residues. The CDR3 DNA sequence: TGTGCCAGCAGTTTGCACCGGGGAGGGGGATCCGAGCAGTACTTC. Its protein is CASSLHRGGGSEQYF.

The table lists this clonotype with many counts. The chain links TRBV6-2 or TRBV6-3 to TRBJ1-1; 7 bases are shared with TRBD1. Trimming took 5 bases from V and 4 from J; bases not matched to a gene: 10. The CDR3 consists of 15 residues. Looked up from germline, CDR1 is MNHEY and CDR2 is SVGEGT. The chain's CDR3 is CASSPMRQGGTEAFF. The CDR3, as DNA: TGTGCCAGCAGTCCCATGCGACAGGGCGGCACTGAAGCTTTCTTT.

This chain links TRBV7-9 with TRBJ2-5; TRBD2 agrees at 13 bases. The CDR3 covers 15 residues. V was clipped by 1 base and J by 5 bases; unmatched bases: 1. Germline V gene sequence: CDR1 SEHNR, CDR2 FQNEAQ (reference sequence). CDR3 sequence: CASSLVTSGRETQYF. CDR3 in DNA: TGTGCCAGCAGCTTAGTGACTAGCGGGAGGGAGACCCAGTACTTC.

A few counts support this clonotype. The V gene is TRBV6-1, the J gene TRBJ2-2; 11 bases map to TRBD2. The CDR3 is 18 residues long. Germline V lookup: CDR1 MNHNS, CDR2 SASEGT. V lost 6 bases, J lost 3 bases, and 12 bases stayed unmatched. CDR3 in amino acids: CASRARLAGRKDTGELFF. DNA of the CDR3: TGTGCCAGCAGGGCCCGACTAGCGGGGAGGAAGGACACCGGGGAGCTGTTTTTT.

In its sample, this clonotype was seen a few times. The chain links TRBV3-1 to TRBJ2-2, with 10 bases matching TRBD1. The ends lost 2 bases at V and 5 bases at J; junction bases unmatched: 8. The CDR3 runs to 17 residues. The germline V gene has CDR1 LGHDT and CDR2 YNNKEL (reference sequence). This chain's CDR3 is CASSQQGTGDGTGELFF. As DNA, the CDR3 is TGTGCCAGCAGCCAACAAGGGACAGGGGATGGAACCGGGGAGCTGTTTTTT.

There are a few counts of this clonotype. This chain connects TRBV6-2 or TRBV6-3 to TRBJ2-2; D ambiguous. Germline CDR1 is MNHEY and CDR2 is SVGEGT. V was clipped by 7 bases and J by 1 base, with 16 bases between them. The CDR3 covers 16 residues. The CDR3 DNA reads TGTGCCAGCACCAAACAGCAAGCTGGGAACACCGGGGAGCTGTTTTTT. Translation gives CASTKQQAGNTGELFF.

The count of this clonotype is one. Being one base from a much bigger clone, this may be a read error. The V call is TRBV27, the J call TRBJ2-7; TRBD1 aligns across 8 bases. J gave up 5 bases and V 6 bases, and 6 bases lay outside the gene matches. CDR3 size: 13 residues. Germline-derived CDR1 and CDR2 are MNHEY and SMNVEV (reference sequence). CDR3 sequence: CASSRTGTHEQYF. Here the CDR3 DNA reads TGTGCCAGCAGCCGGACAGGGACCCACGAGCAGTACTTC.

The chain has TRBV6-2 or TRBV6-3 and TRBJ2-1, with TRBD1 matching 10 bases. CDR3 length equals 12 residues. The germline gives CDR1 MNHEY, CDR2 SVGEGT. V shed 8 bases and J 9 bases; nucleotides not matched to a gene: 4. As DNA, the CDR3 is TGTGCCAGCGGGGACAGGGGAAGTGAGCAGTTCTTC. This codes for CASGDRGSEQFF.

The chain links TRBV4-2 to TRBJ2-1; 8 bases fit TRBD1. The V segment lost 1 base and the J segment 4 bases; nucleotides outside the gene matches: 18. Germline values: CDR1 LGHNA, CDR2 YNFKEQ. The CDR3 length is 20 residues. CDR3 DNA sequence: TGTGCCAGCAGCCAAGCCAAAGGGCGAGACAGGGGATCAAAGTACAATGAGCAGTTCTTC. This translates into CASSQAKGRDRGSKYNEQFF.

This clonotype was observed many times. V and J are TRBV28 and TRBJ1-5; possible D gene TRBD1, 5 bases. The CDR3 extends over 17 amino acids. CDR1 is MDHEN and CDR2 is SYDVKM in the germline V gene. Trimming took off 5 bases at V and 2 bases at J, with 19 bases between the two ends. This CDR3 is CASSPSWGTGGNQPQHF. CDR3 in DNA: TGTGCCAGCAGTCCCAGCTGGGGTACAGGCGGCAATCAGCCCCAGCATTTT.

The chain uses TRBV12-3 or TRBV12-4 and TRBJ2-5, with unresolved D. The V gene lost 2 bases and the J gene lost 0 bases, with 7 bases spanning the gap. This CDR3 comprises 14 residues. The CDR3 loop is CASSLRSDQETQYF. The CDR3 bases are TGTGCCAGCAGTTTACGGAGCGACCAAGAGACCCAGTACTTC.

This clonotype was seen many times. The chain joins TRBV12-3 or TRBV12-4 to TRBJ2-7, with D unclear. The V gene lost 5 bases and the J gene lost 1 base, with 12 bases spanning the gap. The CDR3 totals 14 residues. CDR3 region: CASSNGPGSYEQYF. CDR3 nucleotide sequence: TGTGCCAGCAGTAACGGCCCGGGTTCCTACGAGCAGTACTTC.

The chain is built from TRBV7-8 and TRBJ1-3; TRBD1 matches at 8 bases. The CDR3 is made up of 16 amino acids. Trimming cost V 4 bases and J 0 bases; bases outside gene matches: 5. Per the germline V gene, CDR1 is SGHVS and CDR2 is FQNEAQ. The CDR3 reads CASSSTGEDSGNTIYF. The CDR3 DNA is TGTGCCAGCAGCTCGACAGGGGAAGACTCTGGAAACACCATATATTTT.

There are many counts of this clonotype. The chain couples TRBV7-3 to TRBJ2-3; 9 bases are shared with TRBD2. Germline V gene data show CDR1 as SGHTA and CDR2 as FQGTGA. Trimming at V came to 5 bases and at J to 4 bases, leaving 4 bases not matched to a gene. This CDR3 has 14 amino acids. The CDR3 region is CASSPGLAADTQYF. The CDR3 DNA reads TGTGCCAGCAGCCCGGGACTAGCCGCAGATACGCAGTATTTT.

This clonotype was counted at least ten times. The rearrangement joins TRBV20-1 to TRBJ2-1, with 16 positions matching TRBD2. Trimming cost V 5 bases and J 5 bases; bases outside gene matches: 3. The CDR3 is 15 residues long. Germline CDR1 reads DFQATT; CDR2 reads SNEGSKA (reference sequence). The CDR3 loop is CSAGTSGRADNEQFF. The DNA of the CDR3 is TGCAGTGCTGGGACTAGCGGGAGGGCAGACAATGAGCAGTTCTTC.

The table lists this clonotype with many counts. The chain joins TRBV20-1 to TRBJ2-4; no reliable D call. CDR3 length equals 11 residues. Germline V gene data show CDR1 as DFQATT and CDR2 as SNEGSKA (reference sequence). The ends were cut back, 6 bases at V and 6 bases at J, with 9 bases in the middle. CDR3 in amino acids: CSARRSNIQYF. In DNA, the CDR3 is TGCAGTGCCAGGCGGTCAAACATTCAGTACTTC.

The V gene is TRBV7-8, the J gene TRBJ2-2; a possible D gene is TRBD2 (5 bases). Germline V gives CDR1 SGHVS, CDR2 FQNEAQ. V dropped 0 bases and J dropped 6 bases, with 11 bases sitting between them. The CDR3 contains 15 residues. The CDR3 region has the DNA TGTGCCAGCAGCTTAGCGCGAGGGATCCCCGGGGAGCTGTTTTTT. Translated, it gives CASSLARGIPGELFF.

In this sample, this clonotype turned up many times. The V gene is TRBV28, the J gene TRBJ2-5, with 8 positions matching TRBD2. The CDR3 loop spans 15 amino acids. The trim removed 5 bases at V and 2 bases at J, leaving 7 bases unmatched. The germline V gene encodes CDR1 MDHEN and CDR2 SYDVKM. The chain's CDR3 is CASSAGLEAQETQYF. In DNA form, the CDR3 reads TGTGCCAGCAGTGCGGGACTAGAGGCTCAAGAGACCCAGTACTTC.

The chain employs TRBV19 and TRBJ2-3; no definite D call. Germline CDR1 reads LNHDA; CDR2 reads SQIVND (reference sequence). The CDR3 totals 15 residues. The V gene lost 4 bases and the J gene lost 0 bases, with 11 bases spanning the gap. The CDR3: CASSRSVESTDTQYF. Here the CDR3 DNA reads TGTGCCAGTAGTAGGTCGGTGGAGAGCACAGATACGCAGTATTTT.

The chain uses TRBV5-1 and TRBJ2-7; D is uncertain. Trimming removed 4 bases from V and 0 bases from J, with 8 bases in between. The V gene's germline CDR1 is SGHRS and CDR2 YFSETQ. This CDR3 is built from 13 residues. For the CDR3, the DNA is TGCGCCAGCAGCCCCTCCTCCTCCTACGAGCAGTACTTC. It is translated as CASSPSSSYEQYF.

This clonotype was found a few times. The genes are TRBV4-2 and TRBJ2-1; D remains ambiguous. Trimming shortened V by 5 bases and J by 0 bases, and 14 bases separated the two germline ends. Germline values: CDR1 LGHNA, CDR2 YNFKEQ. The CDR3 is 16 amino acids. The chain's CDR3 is CASSSWPAASYNEQFF. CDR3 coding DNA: TGTGCCAGCAGCTCTTGGCCGGCGGCCTCCTACAATGAGCAGTTCTTC.

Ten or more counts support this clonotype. In nucleotides, the CDR3 is TGTGCCAGCAGCTTTGGGGGAAACACTGAAGCTTTCTTT. Translation gives CASSFGGNTEAFF. This chain links TRBV7-6 with TRBJ1-1; tentative D call: TRBD1 (5 bases). The CDR3 length is 13 residues. Germline loops: CDR1 SGHVS, CDR2 FNYEAQ. V dropped 3 bases and J dropped 2 bases, with 7 bases sitting between them.

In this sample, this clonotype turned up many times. This CDR3 reads CATIASGNTIYF. The CDR3 bases are TGTGCCACCATCGCCTCTGGAAACACCATATATTTT. The gene calls are TRBV11-2 and TRBJ1-3, with D unresolved. This CDR3 is 12 amino acids long. From germline, CDR1 is SGHAT and CDR2 FQNNGV. V was trimmed by 10 bases and J by 0 bases, leaving 7 bases between them.